This T cell receptor beta chain was sequenced for a study of cytomegalovirus exposure and HLA in healthy donors. General study points: In most subjects, TCR beta sequences reportedly gave accurate predictions of HLA-A and HLA-B alleles. When analyzed later, a missense DCLRE1C variant was found to be linked to TCR beta V- and J-gene trimming. Presence/absence comparisons presumed near-even sequencing depth among donors.

V was pared by 4 bases and J by 5 bases, with 10 bases between. Looked up from germline, CDR1 is SGHTS and CDR2 is YDEGEE. The CDR3 has 13 residues. This clone was recorded a few times. The antigen remains unidentified. Amplification used 60 Vbeta primers and 13 Jbeta primers. Clones were read by immunoSEQ multiplex PCR, and TCRdb kept only the in-frame ones, dropping some. Found here are approximately 69,000 clones, roughly 74% of them singletons; the top ten hold 20% to 25%. Sequencing was carried out using PBMCs. The chain has TRBV5-8 and TRBJ1-5; no clear D. This receptor was taken from a woman between 25 and 40 years old in good health and CMV-seropositive. Written as DNA, the CDR3 is TGTGCCAGCAGCGGCTCGGGGTATCAGCCCCAGCATTTT. As protein: CASSGSGYQPQHF.